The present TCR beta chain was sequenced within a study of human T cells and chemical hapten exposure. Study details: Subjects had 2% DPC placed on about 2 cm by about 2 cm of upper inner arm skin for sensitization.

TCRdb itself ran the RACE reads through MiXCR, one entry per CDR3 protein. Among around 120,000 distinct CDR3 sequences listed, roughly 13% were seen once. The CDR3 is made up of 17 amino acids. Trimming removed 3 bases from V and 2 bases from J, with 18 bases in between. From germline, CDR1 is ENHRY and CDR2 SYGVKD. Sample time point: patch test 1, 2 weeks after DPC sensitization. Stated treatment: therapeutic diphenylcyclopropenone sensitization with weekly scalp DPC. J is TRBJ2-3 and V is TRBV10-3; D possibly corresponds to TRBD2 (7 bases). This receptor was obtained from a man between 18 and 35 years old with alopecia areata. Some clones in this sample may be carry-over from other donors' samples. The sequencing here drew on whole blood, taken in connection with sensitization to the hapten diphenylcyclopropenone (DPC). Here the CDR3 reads CAISDSKGGGNTDTQYF. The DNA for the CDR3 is TGTGCCATCAGTGACTCCAAGGGCGGGGGCAACACAGATACGCAGTATTTT.